This T cell receptor (beta chain) was identified during a study of blood T cell repertoires in COVID-19 (dated by TCRdb to the early 2020s). As for the study more broadly: Samples from collaborators originated in the United States, Italy and Spain and spanned both the acute and convalescent phases of COVID-19. The repertoires were released in a freely available public database intended as a resource for research on the immune response to SARS-CoV-2. The samples were drawn from two sources: the first 160 participants of the ongoing ImmuneRACE study, and 1,000 to 1,500 subjects contributed by 6 global collaborators. Where available, HLA class I and class II types were obtained from metadata supplied by the sample provider rather than from assay-based typing. Sample metadata almost always included a de-identified subject ID, COVID-19 status, age in years and sex. The prospective study material was composed of cDNA or gDNA derived from T cells, B-cell-depleted T cells, or PBMCs. Subjects who had been exposed to COVID-19, were actively infected with it, or had recovered from it provided the deeply sampled blood TCRbeta repertoires that made up the dataset.

One collaborating source in Seattle enrolled patients during active infection and followed them longitudinally through the course of disease. The collaborating institutions used their own protocols to collect whole blood in K2EDTA tubes. For TCRbeta analysis, collaborator samples were shipped as frozen whole blood, as isolated PBMCs, or as DNA extracted from either sample type. Worth noting for this clone: It has no known antigen specificity. Within one base of it there is no much larger clone, and no base qualities were kept.

The immunoSEQ Assay, a bias-controlled multiplex PCR, was used to amplify TCRbeta CDR3 regions from genomic DNA. Under the source paper's analysis protocol: Within the assay, amplification of reference gene primers was used to estimate how many nucleated cells each sample contained. To quantify the absolute abundance of each unique TCRbeta CDR3 rearrangement, sequence reads were collapsed and filtered. For each sample, productive Simpson clonality was calculated as the square root of Simpson's diversity index over productive rearrangements. The source is immuneACCESS, and TCRdb retained only in-frame sequences with V and J called. Part of the clones is not carried over; for the studies checked, unresolved V genes explain less than half of this, and the remainder is unexplained. The V and J calls and clone size are taken from that table; D and trimming were inferred from the DNA. The sample has roughly 230,000 clones on record, around 90% of them singletons. Together, the top ten hold around 2.3% of the sample.

Findings and caveats that apply to the study as a whole: The quantity of clinical and demographic metadata differed by source and by participant and was supplied without curation.

Sequenced: peripheral blood. The sequence came from a woman in her fifties or sixties with COVID-19, enrolled during active disease.

This receptor carries the CDR3 CASSQDGLAGGVNIQYF. The bases read TGCGCCAGCAGCCAGGATGGACTAGCGGGGGGCGTAAACATTCAGTACTTC. The chain was built from TRBV4-3 and TRBJ2-4, with 14 bases in between that match TRBD2. CDR3 length: 17 amino acids, cysteine to phenylalanine. The retained sequence is limited to the CDR3, 51 bases, with the frame set at the first base. After removal of 3 bases from V and 6 bases from J, the junction retains 7 bases not matched to a gene. The germline V gene gives CDR1 as LGHNA and CDR2 as YSLEER.